What follows are 32 T cell receptor beta chains derived from one specimen sequenced in a study of graft-versus-host responses after intestinal transplantation. Generated by immunoSEQ multiplex PCR, the TCRdb table keeps only in-frame clones and is missing some. This table holds 95,000 to 130,000 clones, 90% found once. Their antigen targets remain unknown. The source material was unstimulated CD4+ T cells sorted from spleen or lymph node cells, sampled before intestinal transplant. Source of these receptors: a human donor who received an intestinal transplant.

The rearrangement joins TRBV7-7 to TRBJ2-5, with TRBD2 matching over 9 bases. J was trimmed by 0 bases and V by 1 base; bases with no gene match: 3. This CDR3 comprises 16 residues. The germline CDR1 and CDR2 sequences are SSHAT and FNYEAQ (reference sequence). CDR3 coding DNA: TGTGCCAGCAGCTTAGGGGTAGCGGGGGACCAAGAGACCCAGTACTTC. It is translated as CASSLGVAGDQETQYF.

The chain uses TRBV13 and TRBJ1-6; D is perhaps TRBD1 (6 bases). V was pared by 8 bases and J by 12 bases, with 23 bases between. The CDR3 loop spans 15 amino acids. Per the germline V gene, CDR1 is PRHDT and CDR2 is FYEKMQ (reference sequence). The DNA for the CDR3 is TGTGCCAGCGGCGTGAGGGGGGAGGGCCGAAGACCCCTCCACTTT. This translates into CASGVRGEGRRPLHF. Drawing the rest from reference TRBV13 and TRBJ1-6, the complete variable domain is AAGVIQSPRHLIKEKRETATLKCYPIPRHDTVYWYQQGPGQDPQFLISFYEKMQSDKGSIPDRFSAQQFSDYHSELNMSSLELGDSALYFCASGVRGEGRRPLHFGNGTRLTVT.

This clone turned up a few times. The CDR3 DNA reads TGCGCCAGCAGCCAAGATTACGGGGGAGCAAACTCACCCCTCCACTTT. Residues: CASSQDYGGANSPLHF. This rearrangement joins TRBV4-3 to TRBJ1-6; tentatively, D is TRBD1 (5 bases). V was cut by 0 bases and J by 10 bases, with 16 bases left in between. CDR1 and CDR2 from the germline V gene are LGHNA and YSLEER. This CDR3 has 16 amino acids.

This chain connects TRBV18 to TRBJ2-7; the D gene is possibly TRBD1 (5 bases). With 2 bases removed from V and 6 bases from J, the gap between germline ends came to 11 bases. CDR1 KGHSH and CDR2 LQKENI come from the germline V gene. The CDR3 has 13 amino acids. The CDR3 nucleotides are TGTGCCAGCTCACCAGCAGGGTTTCGCGAGCAGTACTTC. This translates into CASSPAGFREQYF.

The rearrangement uses TRBV5-8 and TRBJ2-1; a possible D gene is TRBD2 (6 bases). Germline V gene sequence: CDR1 SGHTS, CDR2 YDEGEE. V lost 2 bases and J lost 4, with 19 bases in between. The CDR3 is made up of 17 amino acids. For the CDR3, the DNA is TGTGCCAGCAGCTTTGGTCTGGCTAGCGAGTTTTACAATGAGCAGTTCTTC. It is translated as CASSFGLASEFYNEQFF.

The V and J genes are TRBV7-9 and TRBJ2-1; TRBD1 is a possible D gene (6 bases). The CDR3 spans 13 residues. Germline assignment: CDR1 SEHNR and CDR2 FQNEAQ (reference sequence). V lost 5 bases to trimming and J lost 4 bases, with 9 bases between them. The CDR3 here is CASSPDRYNEQFF. The CDR3 DNA follows: TGTGCCAGCAGCCCGGACAGATACAATGAGCAGTTCTTC.

The gene calls are TRBV7-2 and TRBJ1-4; TRBD1 might be the D (5 bases). The CDR3 loop spans 14 amino acids. V was trimmed by 5 bases and J by 8 bases, leaving 15 bases between them. Germline V gene data show CDR1 as SGHTA and CDR2 as FQGNSA. Here the CDR3 reads CASSLGGTLEKLFF. In DNA, the CDR3 is TGTGCCAGCAGCCTTGGCGGGACTTTGGAAAAACTGTTTTTT.

The rearrangement links TRBV7-6 to TRBJ2-6, with TRBD1 matching 8 bases. Germline V gene data show CDR1 as SGHVS and CDR2 as FNYEAQ. V was pared by 3 bases and J by 0 bases, with 4 bases of the junction left unmatched. This CDR3 has 17 residues. CDR3 region: CASSFDRGYSGANVLTF. CDR3 DNA sequence: TGTGCCAGCAGCTTCGACAGGGGTTACTCTGGGGCCAACGTCCTGACTTTC. The complete variable domain, with remaining parts taken from reference TRBV7-6 and TRBJ2-6, reads GAGVSQSPRYKVTKRGQDVALRCDPISGHVSLYWYRQALGQGPEFLTYFNYEAQQDKSGLPNDRFSAERPEGSISTLTIQRTEQRDSAMYRCASSFDRGYSGANVLTFGAGSRLTVL.

The chain couples TRBV27 to TRBJ1-5; possible D gene TRBD1, 6 bases. Germline assignment: CDR1 MNHEY and CDR2 SMNVEV (reference sequence). V gave up 6 bases and J gave up 6 bases, with 15 bases separating them. This CDR3 is 14 amino acids long. CDR3 sequence: CASSFNRVGQPQHF. In DNA, the CDR3 is TGTGCCAGCAGCTTTAACAGGGTCGGTCAGCCCCAGCATTTT.

The chain joins TRBV7-3 to TRBJ2-3; D perhaps matches TRBD1 (6 bases). The CDR3 is 14 residues long. From germline, CDR1 is SGHTA and CDR2 FQGTGA. V shed 5 bases and J shed 6 bases, with 15 bases lying between them. The CDR3 protein is CASSRRGLRDTQYF. The CDR3 nucleotides read TGTGCCAGCAGCCGCAGGGGCCTGCGGGATACGCAGTATTTT. The full variable domain, with the rest looked up from reference TRBV7-3 and TRBJ2-3, is GAGVSQTPSNKVTEKGKYVELRCDPISGHTALYWYRQSLGQGPEFLIYFQGTGAADDSGLPNDRFFAVRPEGSVSTLKIQRTERGDSAVYLCASSRRGLRDTQYFGPGTRLTVL.

The rearrangement uses TRBV5-5 and TRBJ2-2, with a tentative D call TRBD2 (6 bases). This CDR3 is 19 amino acids long. V lost 0 bases and J 5 bases, leaving 23 bases between the germline ends. Germline-derived CDR1 and CDR2 are SGHKS and YYEKEE (reference sequence). CDR3 loop: CASSLVGRGPTGGTGELFF. The CDR3 DNA is TGTGCCAGCAGCTTGGTGGGGCGGGGTCCAACCGGAGGGACCGGGGAGCTGTTTTTT.

This clone appeared once. The CDR3 region is CASSLVPHGGRVVTYGYTF. The CDR3 DNA is TGTGCCAGCAGCTTAGTGCCCCACGGGGGAAGGGTAGTTACCTATGGCTACACCTTC. The chain couples TRBV7-2 to TRBJ1-2; the D gene is possibly TRBD1 (5 bases). Looked up from germline, CDR1 is SGHTA and CDR2 is FQGNSA. V dropped 1 base and J dropped 4 bases, with 25 bases sitting between them. The CDR3 totals 19 residues.

The chain is built from TRBV27 and TRBJ2-1, with 8 nucleotides matching TRBD1. Per germline, CDR1 MNHEY and CDR2 SMNVEV (reference sequence). This CDR3 has 16 residues. Trimming removed 7 bases from V and 3 bases from J; junction bases left unmatched: 11. The CDR3 loop reads CASTPLDRGLYNEQFF. The CDR3 DNA reads as TGTGCCAGCACCCCTCTTGACAGGGGCCTCTACAATGAGCAGTTCTTC.

This sequence joins TRBV30 and TRBJ2-7, with a weak D call TRBD1 (6 bases). The CDR3 is 15 residues long. The germline gives CDR1 GTSNPN, CDR2 SVGIG (reference sequence). V dropped 1 base and J dropped 2 bases, with 15 bases sitting between them. The CDR3 loop reads CAWSGQGLPTYEQYF. CDR3 DNA: TGTGCCTGGAGTGGCCAGGGGCTACCGACCTACGAGCAGTACTTC.

A single count supports this clone. In DNA, the CDR3 is TGTGCCAGCAGCCAAGATCTGAACGGGAACACTGAAGCTTTCTTT. The encoded protein is CASSQDLNGNTEAFF. This chain connects TRBV14 to TRBJ1-1, with no clear D. Looked up from germline, CDR1 is SGHDN and CDR2 is FVKESK. CDR3 size: 15 residues. Trimming stripped 0 bases from V and 1 base from J, with 9 bases between. The full variable domain, completed using reference TRBV14 and TRBJ1-1, is EAGVTQFPSHSVIEKGQTVTLRCDPISGHDNLYWYRRVMGKEIKFLLHFVKESKQDESGMPNNRFLAERTGGTYSTLKVQPAELEDSGVYFCASSQDLNGNTEAFFGQGTRLTVV.

The chain recombines TRBV6-1 with TRBJ1-2; D unclear. CDR1 and CDR2 (germline): MNHNS, SASEGT. Trimming left V 6 bases short and J 4 bases short, with 12 bases between. The CDR3 has 13 residues. CDR3 nucleotides: TGTGCCAGCAGGAGAGGTAAACTCTATGGCTACACCTTC. Translation gives CASRRGKLYGYTF.

The chain carries TRBV5-1 and TRBJ2-7; D might be TRBD1 (6 bases). CDR1 and CDR2 from the germline V gene are SGHRS and YFSETQ. V was shortened by 3 bases and J by 0 bases, with 13 bases between the two germline ends. CDR3 length: 15 residues. The chain's CDR3 is CASSSRGEGSYEQYF. The CDR3 region has the DNA TGCGCCAGCAGCTCCAGGGGAGAGGGCTCCTACGAGCAGTACTTC.

The chain employs TRBV7-9 and TRBJ2-3; maybe TRBD2 (6 bases). Germline V gene data show CDR1 as SEHNR and CDR2 as FQNEAQ (reference sequence). V dropped 1 base and J dropped 0 bases, with 14 bases sitting between them. There are 17 residues in the CDR3. The CDR3 loop is CASSLDLRRDSTDTQYF. The CDR3 DNA reads as TGTGCCAGCAGCTTAGATCTGAGGCGGGATAGCACAGATACGCAGTATTTT.

As regards this clone: Other DNA sequences from this sample encode an identical CDR3 as well. The rearrangement joins TRBV30 to TRBJ1-5; D unresolved. There are 13 residues in the CDR3. Germline V gives CDR1 GTSNPN, CDR2 SVGIG (reference sequence). V was cut by 1 base and J by 4 bases, with 8 bases left in between. This CDR3 is CAWSGTGNQPQHF. CDR3 sequence (DNA): TGTGCCTGGAGTGGGACGGGAAATCAGCCCCAGCATTTT.

The chain recombines TRBV4-1 with TRBJ2-1, with 12 bases fitting TRBD1. Germline V gene lookup returns CDR1 MGHRA and CDR2 YSYEKL. CDR3 length equals 15 residues. With 5 bases clipped from V and 7 bases from J, the junction kept 6 bases outside the gene matches. CDR3 DNA: TGCGCCAGCAGCTGGGGACAGGGGGCGAGGAATGAGCAGTTCTTC. Protein: CASSWGQGARNEQFF.

The genes are TRBV30 and TRBJ2-7; tentative D call: TRBD2 (5 bases). The CDR3 runs 14 residues. Trimming shortened V by 3 bases and J by 0 bases, and 12 bases separated the two germline ends. CDR1 GTSNPN and CDR2 SVGIG come from the germline V gene (reference sequence). The DNA of the CDR3 is TGTGCCTGGAGAGGAGGACGCCGCTCCTACGAGCAGTACTTC. Protein: CAWRGGRRSYEQYF.

The rearrangement joins TRBV27 to TRBJ2-3; the D gene is possibly TRBD2 (5 bases). The V end lost 6 bases, the J end lost 0 bases, and 10 bases lay between the germline ends. From germline, CDR1 is MNHEY and CDR2 SMNVEV (reference sequence). The length of the CDR3 is 14 residues. This CDR3 is CASRPWTSTDTQYF. CDR3 bases: TGTGCCAGCAGACCATGGACTAGCACAGATACGCAGTATTTT.

The chain carries TRBV23-1 and TRBJ1-5; maybe TRBD1 (6 bases). TRBV23-1 is an open reading frame whose function is uncertain. The CDR3 runs to 16 residues. The V and J ends lost 6 bases and 0 bases respectively, with 15 bases between them. The DNA for the CDR3 is TGCGCCAGCAGACACGGGGGGGCCTATAGCAATCAGCCCCAGCATTTT. It specifies CASRHGGAYSNQPQHF.

The chain joins TRBV19 to TRBJ2-3; D is unclear. The V gene lost 4 bases and the J gene lost 3 bases, with 8 bases spanning the gap. The CDR3 totals 13 residues. Germline V gene data show CDR1 as LNHDA and CDR2 as SQIVND (reference sequence). CDR3 in amino acids: CASSTARTDTQYF. In DNA, the CDR3 is TGTGCCAGTAGTACCGCCAGAACAGATACGCAGTATTTT.

V gene TRBV5-6 combines with J gene TRBJ2-3, with D possibly being TRBD1 (6 bases). This CDR3 comprises 15 residues. The germline gives CDR1 SGHDT, CDR2 YYEEEE. Trimming shortened V by 2 bases and J by 0 bases, and 10 bases separated the two germline ends. The CDR3 reads CASSFWDISTDTQYF. Here the CDR3 DNA reads TGTGCCAGCAGCTTTTGGGACATCAGCACAGATACGCAGTATTTT.

The V call is TRBV5-1, the J call TRBJ2-3, with 7 positions matching TRBD1. The CDR3 is 15 residues long. Germline V lookup: CDR1 SGHRS, CDR2 YFSETQ. Trimming removed 4 bases from V and 1 base from J; junction bases left unmatched: 6. This CDR3 is CASSVTGTRTDTQYF. CDR3 sequence (DNA): TGCGCCAGCAGCGTGACAGGGACCCGCACAGATACGCAGTATTTT.

The chain joins TRBV4-1 to TRBJ1-5; 12 bases match TRBD1. This CDR3 comprises 19 residues. The germline V gene has CDR1 MGHRA and CDR2 YSYEKL. Trimming cost V 0 bases and J 6 bases; bases outside gene matches: 12. The chain's CDR3 is CASSQEGQGAIGRGQPQHF. The CDR3 DNA is TGCGCCAGCAGCCAAGAGGGACAGGGGGCAATAGGCCGTGGTCAGCCCCAGCATTTT.

The chain joins TRBV2 to TRBJ2-5; a possible D gene is TRBD1 (5 bases). The tail of the sequence fits TRBJ2-7 better, so the J call may be wrong. CDR3 length: 14 amino acids. Looked up from germline, CDR1 is SNHLY and CDR2 is FYNNEI. This CDR3 reads CASRGQGLSGEQYF. The CDR3 DNA sequence: TGTGCCAGCAGAGGGCAGGGTCTCTCGGGCGAGCAGTACTTC.

The rearrangement joins TRBV7-9 to TRBJ2-3; maybe TRBD2 (6 bases). Germline V gives CDR1 SEHNR, CDR2 FQNEAQ (reference sequence). Trimming took 2 bases from V and 3 from J, leaving 15 bases between them. This CDR3 is built from 16 residues. The CDR3, as DNA: TGTGCCAGCAGCTTACCCCGGGACTGGACGACAGATACGCAGTATTTT. Translated, it gives CASSLPRDWTTDTQYF.

The chain employs TRBV5-1 and TRBJ1-1; tentative D call: TRBD1 (5 bases). Trimming shortened V by 4 bases and J by 3 bases, and 13 bases separated the two germline ends. Germline V lookup: CDR1 SGHRS, CDR2 YFSETQ. The CDR3 consists of 14 residues. The chain's CDR3 is CASSRGGIDTEAFF. In nucleotides, the CDR3 is TGCGCCAGCAGCCGGGGGGGGATAGACACTGAAGCTTTCTTT.

The gene calls are TRBV19 and TRBJ2-5; a possible D gene is TRBD1 (5 bases). Germline CDR1 and CDR2: LNHDA and SQIVND (reference sequence). The CDR3 is 14 amino acids. V lost 3 bases to trimming and J lost 3 bases, with 11 bases between them. CDR3 DNA sequence: TGTGCCAGTAGTATTTCCAGGGCCAAAGAGACCCAGTACTTC. Translation gives CASSISRAKETQYF.

This chain connects TRBV6-1 to TRBJ2-4; D is possibly TRBD2 (6 bases). The germline CDR1 and CDR2 sequences are MNHNS and SASEGT. The CDR3 sequence is 11 residues long. V lost 6 bases and J 6 bases, leaving 6 bases between the germline ends. CDR3 sequence reads: CASRGGNIQYF. The CDR3, as DNA: TGTGCCAGCAGGGGAGGAAACATTCAGTACTTC.